This TCR beta chain was recorded in a study of blood T cell repertoires in COVID-19. Trimming took 4 bases from V and 2 from J; bases not matched to a gene: 4. CDR1 is MNHEY and CDR2 is SMNVEV in the germline V gene (reference sequence). This CDR3 comprises 14 residues. Assay used: immunoSEQ multiplex PCR; TCRdb lists only in-frame clones, some missing. This sample has over 55,000 clones, with 80% to 90% found just once. Sequenced material: peripheral blood. This chain connects TRBV27 to TRBJ1-2, with 7 bases lining up with TRBD1. The source is a man aged 45 to 65 with active COVID-19. In DNA form, the CDR3 reads TGTGCCAGCAGTTCCCCACAGGGGAACTATGGCTACACCTTC. Translated, it gives CASSSPQGNYGYTF.